This T cell receptor (beta chain) was documented in a study of CD8 T cells in ankylosing spondylitis. Study-level findings and limits: Matched ankylosing spondylitis synovial fluid reportedly contained a significantly enriched population of disease-linked clones. A subset of motif variants has previously been described in the synovial fluid and blood of reactive arthritis.

CDR1 is DFQATT and CDR2 is SNEGSKA in the germline V gene (reference sequence). This CDR3 is built from 12 residues. V lost 0 bases and J 7 bases, leaving 9 bases between the germline ends. TCRdb re-analysed the 5' RACE reads in MiXCR, keeping a single row per CDR3 protein. The data contain approximately 140,000 distinct CDR3 sequences, 40% to 50% of them seen just once; the ten biggest clones take up 13% to 15%. In this sample, this clonotype turned up many times. Its antigen remains unidentified. Sequencing input: synovial fluid, either unsorted or a sorted T cell fraction (not recorded which). The chain uses TRBV20-1 and TRBJ1-1, with a weak D call TRBD1 (5 bases). The sequence was obtained from a male donor with ankylosing spondylitis. The CDR3 region has the DNA TGCAGTGCTAGAGACAGGGACCTTGAAGCTTTCTTT. This translates into CSARDRDLEAFF.